The 31 T cell receptor beta chains reported below all come from one sample, sequenced in a study of T cells in Graves' hyperthyroidism and ophthalmopathy. The TCR beta CDR3 regions underwent amplification using RNA transcripts as the source. RT-PCR in the first round (using the HTBI primer set) targeted the TCR CDR3. MiXCR, run by TCRdb on the multiplex PCR reads, gives a single entry per CDR3 protein. The data hold a few hundred thousand distinct CDR3 sequences, with roughly 15% observed a single time. Material for sequencing was blood. The receptors come from a woman aged 55-69 years with Graves' ophthalmopathy.

Ten or more counts support this clonotype. The chain joins TRBV12-3 or TRBV12-4 to TRBJ1-4; D gene uncertain. V gave up 6 bases and J gave up 10 bases, with 18 bases separating them. The CDR3 is 14 residues long. The CDR3 spells CASRTTTDWRKLFF. DNA for the CDR3: TGTGCCAGCAGGACCACGACCGACTGGCGAAAACTGTTTTTT.

In this sample, this clonotype turned up a few times. The chain employs TRBV12-3 or TRBV12-4 and TRBJ2-1, with D possibly called TRBD1 or TRBD2 (5 bases each). Trimming cost V 2 bases and J 2 bases, with 10 bases left between them. CDR3 size: 15 residues. In nucleotides, the CDR3 is TGTGCCAGCAGTTTACGGGGCGGAACCTACAATGAGCAGTTCTTC. Translating it yields CASSLRGGTYNEQFF.

V gene TRBV30 combines with J gene TRBJ2-7; 7 bases align to TRBD2. The length of the CDR3 is 15 residues. J gave up 2 bases and V 1 base, and 8 bases lay outside the gene matches. Germline values: CDR1 GTSNPN, CDR2 SVGIG (reference sequence). CDR3 sequence (DNA): TGTGCCTGGAGTGCCCCAGGAGCGGGAACCTACGAGCAGTACTTC. It yields the protein CAWSAPGAGTYEQYF.

There are a few counts of this clonotype. The J gene is TRBJ2-5, the V gene TRBV28; unclear D gene. The CDR3 runs 12 residues. Between the trimmed V and J ends, which lost 2 bases and 7 bases, there was a span of 8 bases. In germline, CDR1 is MDHEN, CDR2 SYDVKM. CDR3 residues: CASSLRIGTQYF. The CDR3 coding sequence is TGTGCCAGCAGTTTAAGGATAGGGACCCAGTACTTC.

In the case of this clonotype: Since the CDR3 does not end with the conserved phenylalanine or tryptophan, this likely comes from a read error. V usage is TRBV12-3 or TRBV12-4 and J usage is TRBJ2-7; perhaps TRBD2 as D (5 bases). V lost 0 bases and J lost 2, with 11 bases in between. The CDR3 extends over 15 amino acids. As DNA, the CDR3 is TGTGCCAGCAGTTTAGCGGGAGCCTCGGCCTACGAGCAGTACTCC. Protein: CASSLAGASAYEQYS.

Many counts were recorded for this clonotype. This chain uses TRBV20-1 with TRBJ2-5; no reliable D call. Deletions cut 6 bases from V and 4 bases from J, with 6 bases between. The CDR3 extends over 10 amino acids. Germline CDR1 DFQATT, CDR2 SNEGSKA (reference sequence). The CDR3 sequence: CSAILETQYF. CDR3 nucleotide sequence: TGCAGTGCAATCTTAGAGACCCAGTACTTC.

V usage is TRBV20-1 and J usage is TRBJ1-1; D is uncertain. V was shortened by 0 bases and J by 8 bases, with 13 bases between the two germline ends. This CDR3 region has 13 residues. CDR1 is DFQATT and CDR2 is SNEGSKA in the germline V gene (reference sequence). CDR3 amino acids: CSARDLSRLEAFF. CDR3 coding DNA: TGCAGTGCTAGAGATCTTAGCCGGCTGGAAGCTTTCTTT.

In its sample, this clonotype was seen a few times. The V gene is TRBV4-2, the J gene TRBJ2-2; TRBD2 aligns across 7 bases. With 0 bases clipped from V and 2 bases from J, the junction kept 0 bases outside the gene matches. From germline, CDR1 is LGHNA and CDR2 YNFKEQ. The CDR3 sequence is 15 residues long. The CDR3 sequence is CASSQEAGNTGELFF. CDR3 nucleotide sequence: TGTGCCAGCAGCCAAGAAGCGGGAAACACCGGGGAGCTGTTTTTT.

This clonotype was detected only a few times. V and J are TRBV20-1 and TRBJ1-6, with 7 bases fitting TRBD1. V shed 6 bases, J shed 8 bases, and the junction held 16 bases outside the gene matches. CDR1 DFQATT and CDR2 SNEGSKA come from the germline V gene (reference sequence). The length of the CDR3 is 16 residues. This CDR3 reads CSATQGTGGSDSPLHF. CDR3 nucleotide sequence: TGCAGTGCCACACAGGGGACGGGCGGAAGCGATTCACCCCTCCACTTT.

This clonotype was seen at least ten times. The rearrangement joins TRBV2 to TRBJ2-7; 9 bases match TRBD2. With 4 bases clipped from V and 2 bases from J, the junction kept 6 bases outside the gene matches. The CDR3 spans 15 residues. Germline CDR1 reads SNHLY; CDR2 reads FYNNEI. DNA for the CDR3: TGTGCCAGCAGTGCCCTGGCGGGAGGGCCCTACGAGCAGTACTTC. Translated, it gives CASSALAGGPYEQYF.

Ten or more counts support this clonotype. The chain carries TRBV27 and TRBJ2-3; D possibly matches TRBD1 or TRBD2 (5 bases each). Trimming pared 4 bases from V and 4 bases from J, leaving 12 bases between. CDR3 length equals 14 residues. Germline lookup yields CDR1 MNHEY and CDR2 SMNVEV (reference sequence). The DNA of the CDR3 is TGTGCCAGCAGTTCGGGACCATTTGCAGATACGCAGTATTTT. The encoded protein is CASSSGPFADTQYF.

This clonotype has ten or more counts. The rearrangement joins TRBV27 to TRBJ2-1, with TRBD2 as a possible D gene (5 bases). Germline values: CDR1 MNHEY, CDR2 SMNVEV (reference sequence). Trimming pared 6 bases from V and 4 bases from J, leaving 19 bases between. The CDR3 covers 16 residues. The CDR3: CASSSREGSSYNEQFF. The DNA for the CDR3 is TGTGCCAGCAGCTCCCGGGAAGGGAGTTCGTACAATGAGCAGTTCTTC.

Many counts were recorded for this clonotype. V and J are TRBV29-1 and TRBJ2-5; TRBD2 agrees at 11 bases. Germline CDR1 and CDR2: SQVTM and ANQGSEA. This CDR3 is built from 18 residues. Germline trimming cut 5 bases from V and 0 bases from J; bases unmatched to any gene: 14. This CDR3 is CSVPPGLAEGWNQETQYF. CDR3 DNA sequence: TGCAGCGTTCCCCCGGGACTAGCGGAAGGGTGGAACCAAGAGACCCAGTACTTC.

This clonotype appeared many times. V usage is TRBV13 and J usage is TRBJ2-1; no clear D. The CDR3 runs 14 residues. CDR1 is PRHDT, CDR2 FYEKMQ, per germline (reference sequence). With 1 base removed from V and 8 bases from J, the gap between germline ends came to 12 bases. CDR3 DNA: TGTGCCAGCAGCTTAGCGGCTTTGGTTCATGAGCAGTTCTTC. Protein: CASSLAALVHEQFF.

This clonotype was counted a few times. This chain uses TRBV28 with TRBJ2-7; 7 bases are shared with TRBD2. Unmatched junction bases numbered 9, after V lost 4 bases and J lost 6 bases. This CDR3 has 14 residues. The V gene's germline CDR1 is MDHEN and CDR2 SYDVKM. The CDR3 region is CASSSGLGASEQYF. CDR3 coding DNA: TGTGCCAGCAGTTCCGGACTAGGGGCCTCCGAGCAGTACTTC.

This clonotype was seen many times. This chain uses TRBV2 with TRBJ2-1; D is possibly TRBD2 (6 bases). The germline V and J ends were trimmed by 8 bases and 3 bases, with 14 bases remaining between them. This CDR3 spans 14 amino acids. Per germline, CDR1 SNHLY and CDR2 FYNNEI. The CDR3 DNA sequence: TGTGCCAGCCGCGGGGCGGGAAGCTACAATGAGCAGTTCTTC. It encodes CASRGAGSYNEQFF. The whole variable domain, filled in from reference TRBV2 and TRBJ2-1, reads EPEVTQTPSHQVTQMGQEVILRCVPISNHLYFYWYRQILGQKVEFLVSFYNNEISEKSEIFDDQFSVERPDGSNFTLKIRSTKLEDSAMYFCASRGAGSYNEQFFGPGTRLTVL.

This clonotype was counted ten times or more. The chain is built from TRBV24-1 and TRBJ2-5, with 11 bases lining up with TRBD2. The V segment lost 6 bases and the J segment 3 bases; nucleotides outside the gene matches: 8. Germline V gene data show CDR1 as KGHDR and CDR2 as SFDVKD. The CDR3 totals 16 residues. CDR3 coding DNA: TGTGCCACCAGTCCCAGAGGGACTAGCGGAAAAGAGACCCAGTACTTC. Amino acids: CATSPRGTSGKETQYF.

The V and J genes are TRBV7-3 and TRBJ2-1; the D gene is possibly TRBD2 (5 bases). Trimming removed 3 bases at V and 2 bases at J, with 8 bases between. Germline CDR1 SGHTA, CDR2 FQGTGA. The CDR3 loop spans 14 amino acids. CDR3 sequence: CASSLGVTYNEQFF. CDR3 DNA sequence: TGTGCCAGCAGCTTGGGAGTCACCTACAATGAGCAGTTCTTC.

As regards this clonotype: This clone may be a read error of a much larger clone one base away. V and J are TRBV28 and TRBJ2-7, with TRBD2 identical over 9 bases. Trimming took 6 bases from V and 9 from J; bases not matched to a gene: 15. The CDR3 consists of 15 residues. The germline V gene has CDR1 MDHEN and CDR2 SYDVKM. CDR3 sequence: CASRSISGSSGGQYF. The CDR3 DNA reads TGTGCCAGCAGGTCCATTAGCGGGAGCAGCGGGGGGCAGTACTTC.

The CDR3 DNA follows: TGTGCCAGCAGCTTAGTAAGGACTAGCGGGAGTAGCACAGATACGCAGTATTTT. Translated, it gives CASSLVRTSGSSTDTQYF. The rearrangement joins TRBV7-2 to TRBJ2-3; TRBD2 matches 13 bases. This CDR3 contains 18 residues. J gave up 0 bases and V 1 base, and 4 bases lay outside the gene matches. In germline, CDR1 is SGHTA, CDR2 FQGNSA.

This clonotype was detected many times. An end of the junction does not agree with germline; a read error may underlie this. This chain joins TRBV4-1 and TRBJ2-7; D gene ambiguous. This CDR3 is 13 amino acids long. Germline V gene data show CDR1 as MGHRA and CDR2 as YSYEKL. CDR3 region: CASSQGRAYEQYF. DNA for the CDR3: TGTGCCAGCAGCCAAGGACGGGCCTACGAGCAGTACTTC.

This clonotype has a count of ten or more. This chain links TRBV12-3 or TRBV12-4 with TRBJ2-3; 8 bases agree with TRBD2. The CDR3 has 16 residues. With V trimmed by 7 bases and J by 0 bases, 9 bases remained unmatched. The CDR3 loop reads CASTGGGSSSTDTQYF. The CDR3 region has the DNA TGTGCCAGCACGGGGGGGGGCAGCTCTAGCACAGATACGCAGTATTTT.

This clonotype showed up many times. V is TRBV4-1 and J is TRBJ2-2; a weak D match, TRBD2 (5 bases). This CDR3 is 15 amino acids long. Germline CDR1 MGHRA, CDR2 YSYEKL. Trimming removed 0 bases from V and 7 bases from J, with 12 bases in between. The CDR3 region is CASSQDGLAVGELFF. The CDR3 nucleotides read TGCGCCAGCAGCCAAGACGGGCTAGCAGTCGGGGAGCTGTTTTTT.

This clonotype was counted ten times or more. The rearrangement uses TRBV2 and TRBJ2-3; 12 bases map to TRBD2. Germline V lookup: CDR1 SNHLY, CDR2 FYNNEI. The V gene end was trimmed by 6 bases and the J gene end by 2 bases; junction bases not matched to a gene: 24. The CDR3 runs 22 residues. In DNA form, the CDR3 reads TGTGCCAGCAGACCCGCCCTGGGCAGGGAGGGCCCTAGCGGGAGGGACACAGATACGCAGTATTTT. It translates to CASRPALGREGPSGRDTDTQYF.

This clonotype was picked up many times. The J gene is TRBJ2-1, the V gene TRBV28; possibly TRBD1 or TRBD2 for D (5 bases each). The CDR3 has 15 amino acids. V lost 6 bases to trimming and J lost 9 bases, with 21 bases between them. Germline V gene data show CDR1 as MDHEN and CDR2 as SYDVKM. The CDR3 spells CASSRPGGGRSEQFF. In nucleotides, the CDR3 is TGTGCCAGCAGCCGTCCGGGTGGGGGTCGGAGTGAGCAGTTCTTC.

Concerning this clonotype itself: A much larger clone lies one base from this, so it may be a read error. This chain links TRBV30 with TRBJ1-5; D is perhaps TRBD1 (5 bases). The CDR3 consists of 14 residues. CDR1 and CDR2 from the germline V gene are GTSNPN and SVGIG (reference sequence). The CDR3 DNA sequence: TGTGCCTGGAATACAGGACGGCTGAATCGGCCCCAGCATTTT. Translated, it gives CAWNTGRLNRPQHF.

A few counts support this clonotype. The chain couples TRBV5-4 to TRBJ1-2; D perhaps matches TRBD1 (5 bases). The CDR3 sequence is 15 residues long. Germline CDR1 SGHNT, CDR2 YYREEE (reference sequence). Trimming removed 4 bases from V and 5 bases from J, with 18 bases in between. CDR3 DNA sequence: TGTGCCAGCAGCGCCCCGGGACGTGGAGGTTATGGCTACACCTTC. Its protein is CASSAPGRGGYGYTF.

The sample holds many counts of this clonotype. The rearrangement uses TRBV2 and TRBJ2-2; possible D gene TRBD2, 5 bases. Germline V gene sequence: CDR1 SNHLY, CDR2 FYNNEI. CDR3 length: 15 amino acids. With 6 bases removed from V and 0 bases from J, the gap between germline ends came to 11 bases. For the CDR3, the DNA is TGTGCCAGCAGGAAGGCGGAGGCGAACACCGGGGAGCTGTTTTTT. It yields the protein CASRKAEANTGELFF.

The table lists this clonotype with many counts. The chain joins TRBV20-1 to TRBJ1-1; possible D gene TRBD1, 6 bases. CDR1 is DFQATT and CDR2 is SNEGSKA in the germline V gene (reference sequence). Trimming removed 3 bases from V and 5 bases from J, with 16 bases in between. This CDR3 contains 14 residues. DNA for the CDR3: TGCAGTGCTAGTCGGGGGGGCGCGGGAACTGAAGCTTTCTTT. As protein: CSASRGGAGTEAFF.

This clonotype was picked up many times. CDR3 protein: CASIPGGRITREQFEQYF. The CDR3 region has the DNA TGTGCCAGTATACCGGGGGGCCGAATCACTAGGGAACAGTTCGAGCAGTACTTC. This chain links TRBV6-1 with TRBJ2-7; TRBD2 is a possible D gene (7 bases). The CDR3 runs 18 residues. Per the germline V gene, CDR1 is MNHNS and CDR2 is SASEGT. V lost 9 bases and J lost 6, with 33 bases in between.

At least ten counts were recorded for this clonotype. V is TRBV5-1 and J is TRBJ2-7; TRBD1 or TRBD2 may be the D gene (5 bases each). The germline V gene encodes CDR1 SGHRS and CDR2 YFSETQ. The ends were cut back, 1 base at V and 0 bases at J, with 11 bases in the middle. This CDR3 has 15 amino acids. CDR3 residues: CASSLSGTVSYEQYF. The CDR3 nucleotides read TGCGCCAGCAGCTTGTCCGGGACGGTCTCCTACGAGCAGTACTTC.